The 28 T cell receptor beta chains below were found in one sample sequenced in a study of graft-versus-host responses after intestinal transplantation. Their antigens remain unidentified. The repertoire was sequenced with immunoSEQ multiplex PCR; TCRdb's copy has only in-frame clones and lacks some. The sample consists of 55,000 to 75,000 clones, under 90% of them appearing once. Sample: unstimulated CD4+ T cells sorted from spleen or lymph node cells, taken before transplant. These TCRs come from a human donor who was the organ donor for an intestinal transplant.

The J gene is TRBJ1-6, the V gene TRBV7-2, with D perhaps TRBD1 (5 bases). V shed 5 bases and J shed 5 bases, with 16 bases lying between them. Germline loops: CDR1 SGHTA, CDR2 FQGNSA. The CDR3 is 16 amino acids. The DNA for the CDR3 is TGTGCCAGCAGCGCAGCGGGGCGCGGTGATAATTCACCCCTCCACTTT. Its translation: CASSAAGRGDNSPLHF. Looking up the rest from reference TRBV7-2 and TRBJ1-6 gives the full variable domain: GAGVSQSPSNKVTEKGKDVELRCDPISGHTALYWYRQSLGQGLEFLIYFQGNSAPDKSGLPSDRFSAERTGGSVSTLTIQRTQQEDSAVYLCASSAAGRGDNSPLHFGNGTRLTVT.

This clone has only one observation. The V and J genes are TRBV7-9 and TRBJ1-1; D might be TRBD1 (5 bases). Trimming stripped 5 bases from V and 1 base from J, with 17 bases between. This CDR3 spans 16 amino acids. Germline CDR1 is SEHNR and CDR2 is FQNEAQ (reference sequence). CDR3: CASSLVRGRGNTEAFF. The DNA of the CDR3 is TGTGCCAGCAGCCTAGTCCGGGGGAGAGGGAACACTGAAGCTTTCTTT.

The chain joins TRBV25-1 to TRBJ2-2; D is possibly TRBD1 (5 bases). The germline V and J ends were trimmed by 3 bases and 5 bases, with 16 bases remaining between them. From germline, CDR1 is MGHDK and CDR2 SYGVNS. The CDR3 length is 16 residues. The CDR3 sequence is CASSDGPRAGTGELFF. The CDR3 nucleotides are TGTGCCAGCAGTGACGGACCTCGGGCAGGGACCGGGGAGCTGTTTTTT.

The CDR3 DNA is TGTGCCAGCAGCCGCCCAGGGGGCAGGGAGACCCAGTACTTC. This translates into CASSRPGGRETQYF. This chain links TRBV6-5 with TRBJ2-5; 8 bases are shared with TRBD1. Germline trimming cut 6 bases from V and 5 bases from J; bases unmatched to any gene: 8. CDR3 size: 14 residues. Germline assignment: CDR1 MNHEY and CDR2 SVGAGI.

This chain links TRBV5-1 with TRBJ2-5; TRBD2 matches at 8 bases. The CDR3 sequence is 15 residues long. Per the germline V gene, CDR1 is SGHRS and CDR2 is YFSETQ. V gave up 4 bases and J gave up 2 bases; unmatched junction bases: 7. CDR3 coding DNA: TGCGCCAGCAGCCCCATTAGCGGGGCGCAAGAGACCCAGTACTTC. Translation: CASSPISGAQETQYF.

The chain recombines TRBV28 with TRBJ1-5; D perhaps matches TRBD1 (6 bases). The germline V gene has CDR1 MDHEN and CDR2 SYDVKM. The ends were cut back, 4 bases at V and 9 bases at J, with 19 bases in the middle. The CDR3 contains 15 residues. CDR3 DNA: TGTGCCAGCAGTTCCCGGGGGGCTTTTTTTTGGCCCCAGCATTTT. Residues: CASSSRGAFFWPQHF.

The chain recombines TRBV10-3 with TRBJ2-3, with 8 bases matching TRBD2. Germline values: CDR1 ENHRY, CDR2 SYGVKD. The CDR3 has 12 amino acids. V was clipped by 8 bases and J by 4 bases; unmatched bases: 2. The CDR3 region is CAIRGGSDTQYF. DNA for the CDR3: TGTGCCATCCGGGGGGGTTCAGATACGCAGTATTTT.

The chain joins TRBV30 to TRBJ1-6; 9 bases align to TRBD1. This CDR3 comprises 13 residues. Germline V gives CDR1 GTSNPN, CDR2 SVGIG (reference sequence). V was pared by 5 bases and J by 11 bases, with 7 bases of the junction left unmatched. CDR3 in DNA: TGTGCCTGGTTGGGGACAGGGAGGGCACCCCTCCACTTT. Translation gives CAWLGTGRAPLHF.

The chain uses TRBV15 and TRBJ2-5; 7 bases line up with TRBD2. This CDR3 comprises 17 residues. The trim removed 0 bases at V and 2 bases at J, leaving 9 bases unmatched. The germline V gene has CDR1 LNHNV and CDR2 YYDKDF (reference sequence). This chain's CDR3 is CATSRDVGGGIQETQYF. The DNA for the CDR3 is TGTGCCACCAGCAGAGATGTGGGGGGGGGAATTCAAGAGACCCAGTACTTC.

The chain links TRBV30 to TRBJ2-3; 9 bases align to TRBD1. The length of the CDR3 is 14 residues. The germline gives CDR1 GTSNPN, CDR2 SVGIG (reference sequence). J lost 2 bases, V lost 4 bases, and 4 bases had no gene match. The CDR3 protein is CAWTQQGATDTQYF. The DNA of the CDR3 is TGTGCCTGGACCCAACAGGGGGCCACAGATACGCAGTATTTT.

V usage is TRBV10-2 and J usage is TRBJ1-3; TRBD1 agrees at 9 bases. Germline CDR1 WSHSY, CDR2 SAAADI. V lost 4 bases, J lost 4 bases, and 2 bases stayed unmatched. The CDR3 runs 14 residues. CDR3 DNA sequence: TGCGCCAGCAGTGGGACAGGGGTCGGAAACACCATATATTTT. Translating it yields CASSGTGVGNTIYF.

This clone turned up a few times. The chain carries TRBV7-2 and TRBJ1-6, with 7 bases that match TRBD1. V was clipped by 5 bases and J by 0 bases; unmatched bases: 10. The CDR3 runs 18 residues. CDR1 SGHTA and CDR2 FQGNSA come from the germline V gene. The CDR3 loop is CASSGHRGLSSYNSPLHF. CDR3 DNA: TGTGCCAGCAGCGGGCACAGGGGTCTGAGCTCCTATAATTCACCCCTCCACTTT.

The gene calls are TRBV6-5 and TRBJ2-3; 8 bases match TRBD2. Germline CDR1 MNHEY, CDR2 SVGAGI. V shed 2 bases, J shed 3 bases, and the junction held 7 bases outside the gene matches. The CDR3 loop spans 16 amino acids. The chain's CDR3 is CASSYILGGGTDTQYF. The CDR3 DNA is TGTGCCAGCAGTTACATACTGGGCGGGGGGACAGATACGCAGTATTTT.

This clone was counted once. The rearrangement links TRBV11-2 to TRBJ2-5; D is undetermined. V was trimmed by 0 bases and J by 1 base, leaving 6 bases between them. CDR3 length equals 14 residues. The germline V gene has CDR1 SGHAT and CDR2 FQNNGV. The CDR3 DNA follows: TGTGCCAGCAGCTTAGATCTTAGCCAAGAGACCCAGTACTTC. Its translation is CASSLDLSQETQYF.

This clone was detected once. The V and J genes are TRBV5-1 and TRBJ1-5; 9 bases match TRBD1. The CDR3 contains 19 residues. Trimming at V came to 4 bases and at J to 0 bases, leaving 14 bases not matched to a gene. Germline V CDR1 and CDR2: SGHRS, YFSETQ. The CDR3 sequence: CASSPYPPGQGNSNQPQHF. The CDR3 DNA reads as TGCGCCAGCAGCCCGTATCCTCCGGGACAGGGAAATAGCAATCAGCCCCAGCATTTT.

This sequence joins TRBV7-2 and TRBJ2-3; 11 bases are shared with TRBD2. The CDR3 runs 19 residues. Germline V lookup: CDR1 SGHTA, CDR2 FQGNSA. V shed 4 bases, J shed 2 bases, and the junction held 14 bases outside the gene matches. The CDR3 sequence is CASSSRLAGGRYLTDTQYF. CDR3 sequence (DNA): TGTGCCAGCAGCTCCCGCCTAGCGGGGGGACGATACCTCACAGATACGCAGTATTTT.

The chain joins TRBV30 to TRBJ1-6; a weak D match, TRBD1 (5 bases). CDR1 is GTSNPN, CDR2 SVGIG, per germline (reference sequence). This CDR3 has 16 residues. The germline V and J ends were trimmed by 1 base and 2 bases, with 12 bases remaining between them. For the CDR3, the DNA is TGTGCCTGGAGTGCGAAGGGGCTGACCTATAATTCACCCCTCCACTTT. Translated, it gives CAWSAKGLTYNSPLHF.

CDR3 bases: TGTGCCAGCAGTCAAGCCTCGTCTCCCTCTGCGACCCAGTACTTC. Protein: CASSQASSPSATQYF. The rearrangement links TRBV27 to TRBJ2-5; D is undetermined. Germline V CDR1 and CDR2: MNHEY, SMNVEV (reference sequence). The CDR3 length is 15 residues. The ends were cut back, 5 bases at V and 7 bases at J, with 20 bases in the middle.

In DNA form, the CDR3 reads TGTGCCAGTAGGCCAGCCACCCAGGACTATGGCTACACCTTC. Amino acid sequence: CASRPATQDYGYTF. This chain uses TRBV19 with TRBJ1-2; D remains unclear. V lost 6 bases to trimming and J lost 3 bases, with 14 bases between them. CDR3 length equals 14 residues. The germline V gene has CDR1 LNHDA and CDR2 SQIVND (reference sequence). Looking up the rest from reference TRBV19 and TRBJ1-2 gives the full variable domain: DGGITQSPKYLFRKEGQNVTLSCEQNLNHDAMYWYRQDPGQGLRLIYYSQIVNDFQKGDIAEGYSVSREKKESFPLTVTSAQKNPTAFYLCASRPATQDYGYTFGSGTRLTVV.

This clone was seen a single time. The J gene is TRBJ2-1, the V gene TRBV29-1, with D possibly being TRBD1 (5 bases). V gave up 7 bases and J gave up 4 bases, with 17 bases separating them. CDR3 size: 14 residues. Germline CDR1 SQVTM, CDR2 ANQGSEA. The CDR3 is CSAAKTRQYNEQFF. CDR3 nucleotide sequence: TGCAGCGCCGCAAAAACTCGACAGTACAATGAGCAGTTCTTC.

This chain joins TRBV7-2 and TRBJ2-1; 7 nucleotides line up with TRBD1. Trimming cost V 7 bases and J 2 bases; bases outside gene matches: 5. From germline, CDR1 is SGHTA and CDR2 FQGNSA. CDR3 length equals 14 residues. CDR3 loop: CASKFGQAYNEQFF. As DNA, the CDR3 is TGTGCCAGCAAATTCGGACAGGCCTACAATGAGCAGTTCTTC.

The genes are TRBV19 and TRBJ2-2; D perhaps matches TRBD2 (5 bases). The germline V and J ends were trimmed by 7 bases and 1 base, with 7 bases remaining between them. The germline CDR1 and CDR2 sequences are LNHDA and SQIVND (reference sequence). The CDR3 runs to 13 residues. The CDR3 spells CASKGRNTGELFF. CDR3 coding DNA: TGTGCCAGTAAAGGGAGGAACACCGGGGAGCTGTTTTTT. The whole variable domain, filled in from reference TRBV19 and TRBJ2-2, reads DGGITQSPKYLFRKEGQNVTLSCEQNLNHDAMYWYRQDPGQGLRLIYYSQIVNDFQKGDIAEGYSVSREKKESFPLTVTSAQKNPTAFYLCASKGRNTGELFFGEGSRLTVL.

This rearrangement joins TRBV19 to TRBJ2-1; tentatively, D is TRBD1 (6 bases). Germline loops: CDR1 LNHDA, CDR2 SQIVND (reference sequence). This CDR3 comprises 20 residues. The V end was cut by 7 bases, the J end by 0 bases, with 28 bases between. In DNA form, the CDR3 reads TGTGCCAGTACCCATAGCAGGGACAACGCTCAGGGAAGCTCCTACAATGAGCAGTTCTTC. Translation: CASTHSRDNAQGSSYNEQFF.

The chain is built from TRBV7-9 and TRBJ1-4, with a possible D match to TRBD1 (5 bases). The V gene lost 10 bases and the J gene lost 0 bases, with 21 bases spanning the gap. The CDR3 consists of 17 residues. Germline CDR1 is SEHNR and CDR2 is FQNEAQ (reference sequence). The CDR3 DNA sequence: TGTGCCATACAAGACCGGACACGAACTGCAACTAATGAAAAACTGTTTTTT. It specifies CAIQDRTRTATNEKLFF.

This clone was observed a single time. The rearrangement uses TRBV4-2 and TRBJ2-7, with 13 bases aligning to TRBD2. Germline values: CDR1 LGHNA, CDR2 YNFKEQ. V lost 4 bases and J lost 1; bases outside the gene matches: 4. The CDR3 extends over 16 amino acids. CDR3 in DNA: TGTGCCAGCAGCCTGGGACTAGCGGGGAAGTCCTACGAGCAGTACGTC. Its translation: CASSLGLAGKSYEQYV.

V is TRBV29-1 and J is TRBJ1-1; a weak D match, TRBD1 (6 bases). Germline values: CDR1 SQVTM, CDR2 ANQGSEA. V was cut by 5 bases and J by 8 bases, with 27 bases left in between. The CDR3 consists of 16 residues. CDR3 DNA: TGCAGCGTTACAAGGGGGGGGCGCATCGGACTTACCGAAGCTTTCTTT. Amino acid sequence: CSVTRGGRIGLTEAFF.

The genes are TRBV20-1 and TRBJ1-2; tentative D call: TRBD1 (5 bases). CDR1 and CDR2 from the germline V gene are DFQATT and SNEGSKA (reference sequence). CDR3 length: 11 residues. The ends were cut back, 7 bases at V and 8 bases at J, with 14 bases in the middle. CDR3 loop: CSVGRQNGYTF. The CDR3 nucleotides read TGCAGTGTCGGGAGACAGAACGGCTACACCTTC.

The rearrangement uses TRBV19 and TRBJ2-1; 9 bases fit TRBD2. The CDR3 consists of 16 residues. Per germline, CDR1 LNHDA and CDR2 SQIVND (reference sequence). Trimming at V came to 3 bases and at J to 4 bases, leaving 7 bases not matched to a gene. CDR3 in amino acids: CASSMGSAGGYNEQFF. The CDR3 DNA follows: TGTGCCAGTAGTATGGGGTCAGCGGGGGGATACAATGAGCAGTTCTTC.